The 24 T cell receptor beta chains below come from one sample, sequenced in a study of tumor and adjacent non-tumor tissue in lung cancer. This sample's RNA came from whole unsorted tissue. Three rounds of nested PCR, following a modified ARM-PCR protocol, produced the TCRbeta library. TCRdb fed the multiplex PCR reads into MiXCR, producing one record per CDR3 protein. The repertoire has about 78,000 distinct CDR3 sequences, around 80% of them found once; the top ten carry roughly 13%. The material sequenced was lung tumor tissue. The origin of the receptors is a woman between 45 and 60 years old with non-small cell lung cancer.

With regard to this clonotype: Compared with germline, one end of the junction differs, possibly owing to a read error. The chain carries TRBV20-1 and TRBJ2-7; possible D gene TRBD2, 6 bases. CDR3 length: 18 amino acids. Germline V gene lookup returns CDR1 DFQATT and CDR2 SNEGSKA (reference sequence). The CDR3 loop reads CSTRVVADHKTDSYEQYF. The CDR3, as DNA: TGCAGTACTAGGGTGGTAGCGGACCATAAGACTGACTCCTACGAGCAGTACTTC.

On this clonotype itself: A read error is possible here, since a much larger clone lies one base away. The CDR3 DNA is TGCGACAGCAGCGACACAGGGGCCCAAGAGACCCAGTACTTC. This codes for CDSSDTGAQETQYF. The genes are TRBV5-1 and TRBJ2-5; 7 positions match TRBD1. The V gene's germline CDR1 is SGHRS and CDR2 YFSETQ. The CDR3 loop spans 14 amino acids.

J is TRBJ2-1 and V is TRBV6-1, with D unresolved. V was cut by 7 bases and J by 6 bases, with 13 bases left in between. The CDR3 sequence is 13 residues long. Germline V gene lookup returns CDR1 MNHNS and CDR2 SASEGT. The CDR3 nucleotides read TGTGCCAGCATGGCGCCGTACGGCAATGAGCAGTTCTTC. As protein: CASMAPYGNEQFF.

On this clonotype: An end of the junction does not agree with germline; a read error may underlie this. The chain links TRBV20-1 to TRBJ2-1; D tentatively reads TRBD1 or TRBD2 (5 bases each). The CDR3 totals 14 residues. The germline gives CDR1 DFQATT, CDR2 SNEGSKA (reference sequence). Written as DNA, the CDR3 is TGCAATGCTAGGAACCCGGGACGGCTAGGGGAGCAGTTCTTC. As protein: CNARNPGRLGEQFF.

This clonotype is labeled as medium-sized. The chain is built from TRBV11-2 and TRBJ2-1; 9 bases align to TRBD1. Germline-derived CDR1 and CDR2 are SGHAT and FQNNGV. The CDR3 extends over 13 amino acids. After removal of 5 bases from V and 8 bases from J, the junction contained 4 bases not matched to a gene. CDR3 coding DNA: TGTGCCAGCAGCCGGGACAGGGACCATGAGCAGTTCTTC. Translation: CASSRDRDHEQFF.

Notes on this clonotype: One end of the junction does not line up with germline, which may come from a read error. In nucleotides, the CDR3 is TGCGGCATTGAGGGGGGGTCCGCGAACACCGGGGAGCTGTTCTTT. Translating gives CGIEGGSANTGELFF. The chain combines TRBV29-1 with TRBJ2-2; D is perhaps TRBD2 (7 bases). The CDR3 extends over 15 amino acids. CDR1 and CDR2 (germline): SQVTM, ANQGSEA.

As concerns this clonotype: One end of the junction is discordant with germline, which a read error may explain. The chain uses TRBV30 and TRBJ2-1; TRBD1 aligns across 8 bases. Germline-derived CDR1 and CDR2 are GTSNPN and SVGIG (reference sequence). The CDR3 sequence is 12 residues long. This CDR3 is CDWNVQGVEQFF. The CDR3 region has the DNA TGTGACTGGAATGTACAGGGGGTTGAGCAGTTCTTC.

This clonotype was recorded many times. The chain combines TRBV28 with TRBJ2-1; 8 bases fit TRBD2. This CDR3 region has 13 residues. Germline-derived CDR1 and CDR2 are MDHEN and SYDVKM. Unmatched junction bases numbered 5, after V lost 8 bases and J lost 5 bases. The CDR3 sequence: CASFNSGDNEQFF. For the CDR3, the DNA is TGTGCCAGCTTTAATAGCGGGGACAATGAGCAGTTCTTC.

This clonotype occurred a few times. A read error may explain this, as a much larger clone is one base away. The gene calls are TRBV5-8 and TRBJ1-6; D is ambiguous. Germline V CDR1 and CDR2: SGHTS, YDEGEE. The CDR3 runs to 15 residues. The CDR3 DNA is TGTGCCAGCAGCTTTTATTACGGGAATAATTCACTCCTCCACTTT. Translation gives CASSFYYGNNSLLHF. The whole variable domain, filled in from reference TRBV5-8 and TRBJ1-6, reads EAGVTQSPTHLIKTRGQQATLRCSPISGHTSVYWYQQALGLGLQFLLWYDEGEERNRGNFPPRFSGRQFPNYSSELNVNALELEDSALYLCASSFYYGNNSLLHFGNGTRLTVT.

Points on this clonotype: The junction and the germline gene differ at one end; a read error may be behind it. J is TRBJ1-5 and V is TRBV4-1, with 8 bases that match TRBD1. This CDR3 region has 16 residues. CDR1 is MGHRA, CDR2 YSYEKL, per germline. The CDR3 bases are TGCGCCGGCAGTCAAAAGACAGGGGTTGGCAATCAGCCCCAGCATTTT. Translating gives CAGSQKTGVGNQPQHF.

The V call is TRBV20-1, the J call TRBJ2-1; D unresolved. Germline assignment: CDR1 DFQATT and CDR2 SNEGSKA (reference sequence). The CDR3 consists of 16 residues. V was pared by 5 bases and J by 16 bases, with 33 bases between. CDR3 DNA sequence: TGCAGTGCTCCCATCCACTTGGCGAACTTGTGGAATGGGCAATTCTTC. This translates into CSAPIHLANLWNGQFF.

As regards this clonotype: The junction shows a germline mismatch at one end, possibly a read error. The V gene is TRBV6-1, the J gene TRBJ2-7; D perhaps matches TRBD2 (5 bases). CDR3 size: 13 residues. Germline V lookup: CDR1 MNHNS, CDR2 SASEGT. The CDR3 region has the DNA TGTGCCAGCAGCTCGGACTCGAACTACGAGCAATACTTC. Protein product: CASSSDSNYEQYF.

Concerning this clonotype: The junction shows a germline mismatch at one end, possibly a read error. The chain is built from TRBV10-3 and TRBJ2-5; D is tentatively TRBD1 or TRBD2 (6 bases each). The CDR3 totals 14 residues. CDR1 ENHRY and CDR2 SYGVKD come from the germline V gene. The CDR3 DNA sequence: TGTGACATCAGGGGTACAGGGAGCGGGGAGACCCAGTACTTC. Translation gives CDIRGTGSGETQYF.

The chain combines TRBV20-1 with TRBJ2-7; D is unresolved. V was trimmed by 5 bases and J by 3 bases, leaving 20 bases between them. CDR3 length: 15 residues. In germline, CDR1 is DFQATT, CDR2 SNEGSKA (reference sequence). The CDR3 loop reads CSACSAISLDYEQYF. Written as DNA, the CDR3 is TGCAGTGCTTGTTCCGCTATTAGCTTAGACTACGAGCAGTACTTC.

The CDR3 region has the DNA TGCAGTGCTACCTGGCCCTGGGATGGCACTGAAGCTTTCTTT. Residues: CSATWPWDGTEAFF. The gene calls are TRBV20-1 and TRBJ1-1; no reliable D call. CDR1 and CDR2 (germline): DFQATT, SNEGSKA (reference sequence). Deletions cut 4 bases from V and 4 bases from J, with 16 bases between. The CDR3 length is 14 residues.

Concerning this clonotype: One end of the junction does not line up with germline, which may come from a read error. For the CDR3, the DNA is TGCGCCAGCAGTGAGTTCTCCAGCGGTAGCATCGACACCAGGGAGCTGTTTTTT. Encoded protein: CASSEFSSGSIDTRELFF. The V and J genes are TRBV10-1 and TRBJ2-2, with D possibly TRBD2 on 5 matching bases. The germline gives CDR1 WNHNN, CDR2 SYGVQD (reference sequence). This CDR3 contains 18 residues.

This clonotype was detected many times. The chain couples TRBV20-1 to TRBJ2-5; TRBD2 aligns across 12 bases. Germline-derived CDR1 and CDR2 are DFQATT and SNEGSKA (reference sequence). With V trimmed by 3 bases and J by 5 bases, 10 bases remained unmatched. There are 16 residues in the CDR3. CDR3 coding DNA: TGCAGTGCTAGGGATCTAGCGGGAGGGCCTGGGGAGACCCAGTACTTC. It specifies CSARDLAGGPGETQYF.

As for this clonotype: Possible read error: a much larger clone is one base away. The rearrangement joins TRBV7-2 to TRBJ2-7; no clear D. In germline, CDR1 is SGHTA, CDR2 FQGNSA. The CDR3 sequence is 13 residues long. The CDR3 is CASSPTASYEQNF. Written as DNA, the CDR3 is TGTGCCAGCAGCCCTACGGCTAGTTACGAGCAGAACTTC.

The CDR3 coding sequence is TGTGCCAGCAGACTGGGGCAGCATAGCAATCAGCCCCAGCATTTT. Its protein product is CASRLGQHSNQPQHF. The chain joins TRBV28 to TRBJ1-5; tentative D call: TRBD1 (5 bases). The CDR3 length is 15 residues. CDR1 and CDR2 (germline): MDHEN, SYDVKM. V dropped 6 bases and J dropped 0 bases, with 12 bases sitting between them. Drawing the rest from reference TRBV28 and TRBJ1-5, the complete variable domain is DVKVTQSSRYLVKRTGEKVFLECVQDMDHENMFWYRQDPGLGLRLIYFSYDVKMKEKGDIPEGYSVSREKKERFSLILESASTNQTSMYLCASRLGQHSNQPQHFGDGTRLSIL.

A note on this clonotype: Relative to the germline gene, one junction end is altered; a read error may explain this. The chain carries TRBV5-6 and TRBJ2-5; D gene unclear. The germline CDR1 and CDR2 sequences are SGHDT and YYEEEE. CDR3 length: 14 residues. Here the CDR3 reads CASSLAGSQETQYF. Written as DNA, the CDR3 is TGTGCCAGCAGCTTGGCCGGGTCCCAAGAGACCCAATACTTC.

This chain joins TRBV20-1 and TRBJ1-1, with D uncertain. The germline gives CDR1 DFQATT, CDR2 SNEGSKA (reference sequence). There are 13 residues in the CDR3. The V gene lost 8 bases and the J gene lost 4 bases, with 17 bases spanning the gap. The CDR3 DNA is TGCAGTCCCCCGAATTGGGGAGGCACTGAAGCTTTCTTT. Its translation is CSPPNWGGTEAFF.

With regard to this clonotype: Without the conserved terminal phenylalanine or tryptophan, this CDR3 likely stems from a read error. The chain links TRBV11-2 to TRBJ2-5, with D possibly TRBD1 on 6 matching bases. Germline V gives CDR1 SGHAT, CDR2 FQNNGV. This CDR3 contains 12 residues. CDR3 loop: CTSSLTGETQYI. The CDR3 DNA reads as TGTACCAGCAGTCTTACAGGGGAGACCCAGTACATC.

Comment on this clonotype: One end of the junction is discordant with germline, which a read error may explain. The J gene is TRBJ2-1, the V gene TRBV6-6; 9 nucleotides align to TRBD1. CDR3 length: 15 amino acids. Germline CDR1 and CDR2: MNHNY and SVGAGI (reference sequence). CDR3 sequence (DNA): TGTGCTAGCAGTTGCGGGACAGGGCGTTCCAGTGAGCAGTTCTTC. Protein product: CASSCGTGRSSEQFF.

This clonotype appeared a few times. The genes are TRBV20-1 and TRBJ2-1, with D tentatively TRBD2 (5 bases). Germline V CDR1 and CDR2: DFQATT, SNEGSKA (reference sequence). The CDR3 covers 15 residues. V was shortened by 5 bases and J by 10 bases, with 24 bases between the two germline ends. CDR3 residues: CSAGPRRGFRKEQFF. CDR3 coding DNA: TGCAGTGCTGGGCCGAGACGGGGATTTAGAAAAGAGCAGTTCTTC.